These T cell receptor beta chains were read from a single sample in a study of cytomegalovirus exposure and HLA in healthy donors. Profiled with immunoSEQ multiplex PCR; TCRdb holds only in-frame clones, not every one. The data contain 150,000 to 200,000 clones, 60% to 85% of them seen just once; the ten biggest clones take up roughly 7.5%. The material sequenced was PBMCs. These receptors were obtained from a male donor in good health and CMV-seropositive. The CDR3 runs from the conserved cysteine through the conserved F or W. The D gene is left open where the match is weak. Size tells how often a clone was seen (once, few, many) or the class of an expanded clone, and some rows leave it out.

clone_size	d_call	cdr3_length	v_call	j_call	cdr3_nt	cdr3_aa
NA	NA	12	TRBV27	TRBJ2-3	TGTGCCAGCAGTCCCCGGCGGGGAGCGCAGTATTTT	CASSPRRGAQYF
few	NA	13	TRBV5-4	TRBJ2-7	TGTGCCAGCAGCCAAATGGAGGGGTACGAGCAGTACTTC	CASSQMEGYEQYF
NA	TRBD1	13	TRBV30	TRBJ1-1	TGTGCCTGGAATCGGGCAGGGGGCACTGAAGCTTTCTTT	CAWNRAGGTEAFF
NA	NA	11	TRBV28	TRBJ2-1	TGTGCCAGCAGTCCAAAGCTTGAGCAGTTCTTC	CASSPKLEQFF
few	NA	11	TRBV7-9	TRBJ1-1	TGTGCCAGCAGCTTGACAGTTGAAGCTTTCTTT	CASSLTVEAFF
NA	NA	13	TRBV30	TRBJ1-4	TGTGCCTCCCCCGGAGGGGTAGGGGAAAAACTGTTTTTT	CASPGGVGEKLFF
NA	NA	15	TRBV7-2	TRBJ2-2	TGTGCCAGCAGCTCGGGAAGCGGTCAGACCGGGGAGCTGTTTTTT	CASSSGSGQTGELFF
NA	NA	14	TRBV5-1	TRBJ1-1	TGCGCCAGCAGCTTGGGCCAGTCTAACACTGAAGCTTTCTTT	CASSLGQSNTEAFF
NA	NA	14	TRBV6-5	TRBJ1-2	TGTGCCAGCAGTTACAGCCAGGCGAACTATGGCTACACCTTC	CASSYSQANYGYTF
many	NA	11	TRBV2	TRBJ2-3	TGTGCCAGCAGTGAAGGGGAGTTGCAGTATTTT	CASSEGELQYF
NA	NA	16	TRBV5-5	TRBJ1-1	TGTGCCAGCAGCTTGTACGTGATAGTGAGACAGAGCGAAGCTTTCTTT	CASSLYVIVRQSEAFF
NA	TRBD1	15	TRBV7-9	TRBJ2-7	TGTGCCAGCAGCTTTAAGGGGGCAAGGTCCTACGAGCAGTACTTC	CASSFKGARSYEQYF
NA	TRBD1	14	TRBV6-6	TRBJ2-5	TGTGCCTGCAGTTCCGACGGGACAGAAGAGACCCAGTACTTC	CACSSDGTEETQYF
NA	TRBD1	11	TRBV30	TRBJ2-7	TGTGCCTGGGACAGGGGTTACGAGCAGTACTTC	CAWDRGYEQYF
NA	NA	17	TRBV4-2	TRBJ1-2	TGTGCCAGCAGCCAAGGATACCGAGGGCTGGACTACTATGGCTACACCTTC	CASSQGYRGLDYYGYTF
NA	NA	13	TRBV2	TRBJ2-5	TGTGCCAGCAGTGTGGGGGGGGCAGAGACCCAGTACTTC	CASSVGGAETQYF
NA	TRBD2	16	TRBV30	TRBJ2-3	TGTGCCTGGAGCGCCGGGACTAGCGGGGGTGCAGATACGCAGTATTTT	CAWSAGTSGGADTQYF
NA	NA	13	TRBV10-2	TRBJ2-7	TGCGCCAGCAGTGGCGGGTCTTTATACGAGCAGTACTTC	CASSGGSLYEQYF
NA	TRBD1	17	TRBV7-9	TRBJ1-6	TGTGCCAGCAGCTTCAACAGGGGCCCGGTCGGCAATTCACCCCTCCACTTT	CASSFNRGPVGNSPLHF
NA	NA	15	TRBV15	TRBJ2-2	TGTGCCACCAGCAGATTAACGGCGGTGGCCGGGGAGCTGTTTTTT	CATSRLTAVAGELFF
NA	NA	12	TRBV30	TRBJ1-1	TGTGCCTGGAGTGTCGGCCGCGGAAAAGCTTTCTTT	CAWSVGRGKAFF
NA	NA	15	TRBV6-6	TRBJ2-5	TGTGCCAGCAGTTTCTCCTTCGGGGGACGAGAGACCCAGTACTTC	CASSFSFGGRETQYF
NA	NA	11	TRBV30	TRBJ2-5	TGTGCCTGGAGTGTGGCCGAGACCCAGTACTTC	CAWSVAETQYF
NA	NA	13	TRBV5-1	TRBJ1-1	TGCGCCAGCAAATTGGACATGAACACTGAAGCTTTCTTT	CASKLDMNTEAFF
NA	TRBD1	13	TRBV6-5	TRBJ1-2	TGTGCCAGCAGTAAAGGGACAGGGCAGGGCTACACCTTC	CASSKGTGQGYTF
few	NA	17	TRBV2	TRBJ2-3	TGTGCCAGCAGTGTTCGCGGGGGCACCGGAGGGGGAGATACGCAGTATTTT	CASSVRGGTGGGDTQYF
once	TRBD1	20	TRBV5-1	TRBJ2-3	TGCGCCAGCAGCTTGTGGCGTTCGATTGATATCGGGACAGCCACAGATACGCAGTATTTT	CASSLWRSIDIGTATDTQYF
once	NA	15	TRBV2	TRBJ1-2	TGTGCCAGCAGTGAAGCTGCGGGGCTCGGGGGTGGCTACACCTTC	CASSEAAGLGGGYTF
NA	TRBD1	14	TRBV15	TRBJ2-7	TGTGCCACCAGCACCGGGACAGGGATCTCCGAGCAGTACTTC	CATSTGTGISEQYF
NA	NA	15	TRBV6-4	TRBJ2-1	TGTGCCAGCAGTGTGTCACGCACAACATACAATGAGCAGTTCTTC	CASSVSRTTYNEQFF
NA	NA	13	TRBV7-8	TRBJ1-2	TGTGCCAGCAGCTCACGAGTAAACTATGGCTACACCTTC	CASSSRVNYGYTF
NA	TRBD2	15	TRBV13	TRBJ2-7	TGTGCCAGCAGCTATTGGACGGGGGGTTCCTACGAGCAGTACTTC	CASSYWTGGSYEQYF
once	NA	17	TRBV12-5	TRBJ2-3	TGTGCTAGTGGTTTGGTACCGACGGGGATGATCACAGATACGCAGTATTTT	CASGLVPTGMITDTQYF